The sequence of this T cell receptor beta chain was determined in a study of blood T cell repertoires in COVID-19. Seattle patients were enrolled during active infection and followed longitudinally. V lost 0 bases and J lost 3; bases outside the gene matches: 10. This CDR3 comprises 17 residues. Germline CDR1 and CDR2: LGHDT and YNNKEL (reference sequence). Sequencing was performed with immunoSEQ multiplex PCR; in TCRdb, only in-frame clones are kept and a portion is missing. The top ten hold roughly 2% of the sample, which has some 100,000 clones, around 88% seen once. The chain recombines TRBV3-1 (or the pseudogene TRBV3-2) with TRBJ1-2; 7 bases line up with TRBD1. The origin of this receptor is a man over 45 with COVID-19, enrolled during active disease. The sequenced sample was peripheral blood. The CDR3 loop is CASSQDSFQGGDYGYTF. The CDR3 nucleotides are TGTGCCAGCAGCCAAGATTCTTTCCAAGGGGGCGACTATGGCTACACCTTC.